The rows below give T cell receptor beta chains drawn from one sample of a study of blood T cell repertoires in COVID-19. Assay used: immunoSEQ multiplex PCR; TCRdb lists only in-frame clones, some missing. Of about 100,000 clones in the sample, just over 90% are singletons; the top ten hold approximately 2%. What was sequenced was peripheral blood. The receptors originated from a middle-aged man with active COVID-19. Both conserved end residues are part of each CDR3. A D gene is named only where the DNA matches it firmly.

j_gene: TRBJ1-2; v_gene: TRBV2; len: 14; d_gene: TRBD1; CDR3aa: CASSQTGGGYGYTF
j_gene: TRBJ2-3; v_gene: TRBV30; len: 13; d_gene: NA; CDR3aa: CAWSRVRADTQYF
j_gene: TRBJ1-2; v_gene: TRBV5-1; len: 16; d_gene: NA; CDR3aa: CASSYSGDTPNYGYTF
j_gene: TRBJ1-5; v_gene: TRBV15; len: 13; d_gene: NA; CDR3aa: CATSSRSNQPQHF
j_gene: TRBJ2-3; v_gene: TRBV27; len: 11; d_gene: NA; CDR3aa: CASSSTDTQYF
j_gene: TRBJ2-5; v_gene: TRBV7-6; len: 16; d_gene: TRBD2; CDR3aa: CASSPAPGRAAETQYF
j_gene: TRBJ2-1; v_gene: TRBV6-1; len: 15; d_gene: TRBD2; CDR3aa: CASSEWSGGRNEQFF
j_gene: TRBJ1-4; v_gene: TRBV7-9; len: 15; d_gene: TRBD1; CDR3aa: CASSQRQGTNEKLFF
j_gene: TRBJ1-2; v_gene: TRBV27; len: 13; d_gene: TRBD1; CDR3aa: CASRPRGLHGYTF
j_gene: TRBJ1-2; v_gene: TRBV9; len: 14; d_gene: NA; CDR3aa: CASSSRGGPRSYTF
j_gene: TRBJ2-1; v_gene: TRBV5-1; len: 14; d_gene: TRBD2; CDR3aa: CASRTSGVYNEQFF
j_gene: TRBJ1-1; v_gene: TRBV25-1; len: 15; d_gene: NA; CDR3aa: CASSVGTLLNTEAFF
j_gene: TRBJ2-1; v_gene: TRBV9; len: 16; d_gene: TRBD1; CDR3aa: CASSAQGVSSYNEQFF
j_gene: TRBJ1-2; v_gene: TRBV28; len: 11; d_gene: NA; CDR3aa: CASNVGGGYTF
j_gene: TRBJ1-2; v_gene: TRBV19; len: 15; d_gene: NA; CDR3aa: CASSIGGGANYGYTF
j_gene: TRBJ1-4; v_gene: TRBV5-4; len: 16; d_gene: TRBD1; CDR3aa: CASSLGSGQFDEKLFF
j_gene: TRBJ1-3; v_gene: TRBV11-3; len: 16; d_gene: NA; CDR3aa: CASSGRLLHSGNTIYF
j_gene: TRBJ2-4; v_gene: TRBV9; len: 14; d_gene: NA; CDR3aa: CASSVGQGKNIQYF
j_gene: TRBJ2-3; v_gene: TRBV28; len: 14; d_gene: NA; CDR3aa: CASSGDISTDTQYF
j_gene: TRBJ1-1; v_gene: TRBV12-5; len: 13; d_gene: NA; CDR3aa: CASGLERGTEAFF
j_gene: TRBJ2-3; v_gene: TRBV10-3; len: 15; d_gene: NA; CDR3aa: CAISESSGAGDTQYF
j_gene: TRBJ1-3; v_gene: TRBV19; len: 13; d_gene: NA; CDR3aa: CASTPRAGNTIYF
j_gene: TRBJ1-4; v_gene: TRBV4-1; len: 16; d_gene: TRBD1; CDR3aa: CASSQAEGQSNEKLFF
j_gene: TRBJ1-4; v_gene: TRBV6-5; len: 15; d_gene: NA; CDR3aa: CASSYSVSFDEKLFF
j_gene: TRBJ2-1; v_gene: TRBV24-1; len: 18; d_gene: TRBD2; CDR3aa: CATSGGTSGRVRSDEQFF
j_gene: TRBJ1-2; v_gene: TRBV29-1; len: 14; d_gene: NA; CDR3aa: CSVDGLRRGYGYTF
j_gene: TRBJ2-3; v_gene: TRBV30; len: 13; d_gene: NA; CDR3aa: CAWSRVAKDTQYF
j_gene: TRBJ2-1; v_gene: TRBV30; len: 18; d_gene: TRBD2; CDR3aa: CAWSVLAGGPLSYNEQFF
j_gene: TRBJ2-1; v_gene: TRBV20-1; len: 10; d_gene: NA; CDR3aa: CSVGEVEQFF
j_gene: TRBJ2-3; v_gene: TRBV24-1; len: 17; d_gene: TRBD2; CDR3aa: CATSDSSGGPSTDTQYF
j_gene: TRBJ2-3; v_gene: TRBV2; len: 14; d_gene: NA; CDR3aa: CASSGAVSTDTQYF
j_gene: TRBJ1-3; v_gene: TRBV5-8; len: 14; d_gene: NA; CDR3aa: CASSYTGIGNTIYF
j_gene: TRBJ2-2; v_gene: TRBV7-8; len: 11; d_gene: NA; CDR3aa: CASTETGELFF
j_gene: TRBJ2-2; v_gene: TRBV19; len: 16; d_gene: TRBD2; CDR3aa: CASSTRTSRITGELFF
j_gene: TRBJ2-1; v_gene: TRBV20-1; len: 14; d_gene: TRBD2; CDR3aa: CSASSSGGINEQFF
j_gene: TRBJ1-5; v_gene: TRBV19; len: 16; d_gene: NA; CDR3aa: CASKIGADWDNQPQHF
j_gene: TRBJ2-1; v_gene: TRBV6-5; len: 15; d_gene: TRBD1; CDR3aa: CASSYDRGQGNEQFF
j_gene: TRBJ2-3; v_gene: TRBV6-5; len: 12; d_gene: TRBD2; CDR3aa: CASSGLDERQYF
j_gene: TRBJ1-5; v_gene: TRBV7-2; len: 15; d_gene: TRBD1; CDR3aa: CASSLQGAINQPQHF
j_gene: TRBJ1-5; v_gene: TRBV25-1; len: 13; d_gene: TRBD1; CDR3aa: CASSRQGGQPQHF
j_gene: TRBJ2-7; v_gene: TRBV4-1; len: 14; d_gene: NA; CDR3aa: CASSQEYSLYEQYF
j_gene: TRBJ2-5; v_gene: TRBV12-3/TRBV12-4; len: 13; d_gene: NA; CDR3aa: CASSLGLQETQYF
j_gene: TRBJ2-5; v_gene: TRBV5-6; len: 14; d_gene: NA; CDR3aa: CASSLEGPTETQYF
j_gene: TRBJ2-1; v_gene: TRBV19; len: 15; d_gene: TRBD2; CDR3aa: CASNPRVAGVNEQFF
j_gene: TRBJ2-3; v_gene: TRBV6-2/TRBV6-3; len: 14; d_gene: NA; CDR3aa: CASSSRVRGDTQYF
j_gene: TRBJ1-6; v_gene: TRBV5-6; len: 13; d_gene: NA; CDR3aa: CASSWKGDSPLHF
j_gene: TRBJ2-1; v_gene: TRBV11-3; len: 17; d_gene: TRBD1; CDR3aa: CASSLASGQGRLEEQFF
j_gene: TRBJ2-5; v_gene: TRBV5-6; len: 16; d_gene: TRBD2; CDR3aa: CASSTTGGFVAETQYF
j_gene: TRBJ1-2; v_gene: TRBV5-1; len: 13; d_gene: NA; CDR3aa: CASSLQPTDGYTF
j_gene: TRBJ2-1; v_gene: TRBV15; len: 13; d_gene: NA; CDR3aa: CATSSEIYNEQFF
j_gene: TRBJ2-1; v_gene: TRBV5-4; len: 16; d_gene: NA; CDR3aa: CASSLPLKPSYNEQFF
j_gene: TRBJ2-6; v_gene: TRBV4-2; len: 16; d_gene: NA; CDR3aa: CASSQGEGQRANVLTF
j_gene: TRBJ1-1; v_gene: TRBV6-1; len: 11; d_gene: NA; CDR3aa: CASSDLAEAFF
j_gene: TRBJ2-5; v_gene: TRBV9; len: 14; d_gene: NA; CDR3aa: CASSAAARGETQYF
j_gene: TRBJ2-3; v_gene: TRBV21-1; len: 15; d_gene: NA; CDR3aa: CASIPPGLRPDTQYF
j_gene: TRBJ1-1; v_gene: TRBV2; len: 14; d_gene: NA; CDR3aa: CASSDTGLDTEAFF
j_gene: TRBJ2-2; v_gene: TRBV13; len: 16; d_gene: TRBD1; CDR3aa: CASSFRGTGVTGELFF
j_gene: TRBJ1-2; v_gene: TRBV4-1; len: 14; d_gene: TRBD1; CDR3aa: CASSNPTGENGYTF
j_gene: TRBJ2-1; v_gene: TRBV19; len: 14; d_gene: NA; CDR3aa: CASSIWTERNEQFF
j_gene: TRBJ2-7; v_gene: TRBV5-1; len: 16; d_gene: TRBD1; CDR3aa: CASSLVSGTGRYEQYF